One T cell receptor (beta chain) is described in this entry. This CDR3 contains 15 residues. In germline, CDR1 is SGHAT, CDR2 FQNNGV. Deletions cut 3 bases from V and 3 bases from J, with 12 bases between. This record belongs to a study of blood T cell repertoires in COVID-19. Looking at the study overall: Both acute and convalescent COVID-19 samples were obtained from the United States, Italy and Spain. PBMCs, B-cell-depleted T cells, or T cells were the source of the cDNA or gDNA that made up the material.

As processed by the authors: Amplification of reference gene primers was used by the study to estimate nucleated cell counts. The data were produced by immunoSEQ multiplex PCR, yet TCRdb's version contains in-frame clones alone and is incomplete. The DNA gave D and trimming, while V, J and clone size come from that table. The data contain a few hundred thousand clones, roughly 84% of them singletons. Seattle's cohort entered during active infection and was followed longitudinally. The gene calls are TRBV11-2 and TRBJ2-1; D is unresolved. This TCR derives from a human donor with COVID-19, enrolled during active disease. The donor label of this sample is uncertain. The material sequenced was peripheral blood. In DNA, the CDR3 is TGTGCCAGCAGCTTTTCGTATAGTATCTACAATGAGCAGTTCTTC. It codes for CASSFSYSIYNEQFF.